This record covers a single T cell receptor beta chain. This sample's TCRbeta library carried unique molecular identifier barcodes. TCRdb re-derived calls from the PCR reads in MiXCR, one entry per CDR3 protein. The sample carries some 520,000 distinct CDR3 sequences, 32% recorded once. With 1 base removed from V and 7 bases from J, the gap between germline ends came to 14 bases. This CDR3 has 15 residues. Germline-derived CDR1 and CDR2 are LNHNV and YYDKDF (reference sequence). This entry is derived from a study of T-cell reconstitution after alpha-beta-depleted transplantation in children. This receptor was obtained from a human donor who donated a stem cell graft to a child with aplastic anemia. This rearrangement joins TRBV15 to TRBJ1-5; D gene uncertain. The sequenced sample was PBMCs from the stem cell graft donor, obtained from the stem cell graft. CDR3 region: CATSRVGDLRQPQHF. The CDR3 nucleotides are TGTGCCACCAGCAGAGTGGGAGACCTCAGGCAGCCCCAGCATTTT.